Presented here are 24 T cell receptor beta chains from one specimen sequenced in a study of radiation and T cells in renal cell carcinoma. Libraries were prepared by immunoSEQ multiplex PCR; TCRdb keeps only in-frame clonotypes and omits some of them. Among about 18,000 clones listed, roughly three fifths were seen once. As for treatment: treatment-naive control, cytoreductive nephrectomy. The source material was tumor tissue, sampled from a patient whose treatment was nephrectomy without radiotherapy. Source of these receptors: a man aged 50-59 years with renal cell carcinoma.

The DNA of the CDR3 is TGCAGCGTTGGGGACAGCAACTATGGCTACACCTTC. Its translation: CSVGDSNYGYTF. This chain uses TRBV29-1 with TRBJ1-2; 7 positions agree with TRBD1. Germline lookup yields CDR1 SQVTM and CDR2 ANQGSEA. The CDR3 loop spans 12 amino acids. The trim removed 4 bases at V and 2 bases at J, leaving 1 base unmatched.

This chain connects TRBV5-1 to TRBJ2-5, with 9 bases lining up with TRBD2. Losses at the gene ends were 7 bases for V and 1 base for J; bases not matched to a gene: 5. The CDR3 spans 14 residues. CDR1 and CDR2 from the germline V gene are SGHRS and YFSETQ. DNA for the CDR3: TGCGCCAGCGATCGCGGGGGGGTCCAAGAGACCCAGTACTTC. The encoded protein is CASDRGGVQETQYF. Full variable domain (missing parts from reference TRBV5-1 and TRBJ2-5): KAGVTQTPRYLIKTRGQQVTLSCSPISGHRSVSWYQQTPGQGLQFLFEYFSETQRNKGNFPGRFSGRQFSNSRSEMNVSTLELGDSALYLCASDRGGVQETQYFGPGTRLLVL.

V usage is TRBV15 and J usage is TRBJ1-1; D is unclear. This CDR3 region has 14 residues. The germline gives CDR1 LNHNV, CDR2 YYDKDF (reference sequence). V dropped 0 bases and J dropped 2 bases, with 7 bases sitting between them. The CDR3 sequence: CATSRDRANTEAFF. CDR3 DNA: TGTGCCACCAGCAGAGACAGAGCTAACACTGAAGCTTTCTTT.

This clone was counted a few times. The rearrangement uses TRBV9 and TRBJ2-2; D gene ambiguous. Trimming took 0 bases from V and 0 from J, leaving 6 bases between them. The CDR3 loop spans 15 amino acids. Germline assignment: CDR1 SGDLS and CDR2 YYNGEE. The CDR3 DNA reads as TGTGCCAGCAGCGTAGATCAAGCGAACACCGGGGAGCTGTTTTTT. This sequence encodes CASSVDQANTGELFF.

This clone was seen more than once but under ten times. The chain combines TRBV6-6 with TRBJ1-2; 12 bases align to TRBD1. The CDR3 covers 15 residues. V lost 6 bases to trimming and J lost 4 bases; unmatched junction nucleotides: 6. Germline V gene lookup returns CDR1 MNHNY and CDR2 SVGAGI (reference sequence). This chain's CDR3 is CASSPRDRGLYGYTF. In DNA, the CDR3 is TGTGCCAGCAGCCCCAGGGACAGGGGGCTCTATGGCTACACCTTC.

This clone was seen a handful of times. The gene calls are TRBV19 and TRBJ1-5, with D maybe TRBD1 (5 bases). Trimming took off 5 bases at V and 0 bases at J, with 17 bases between the two ends. The germline gives CDR1 LNHDA, CDR2 SQIVND (reference sequence). This CDR3 spans 17 amino acids. In DNA form, the CDR3 reads TGTGCCAGTAGTTCCGTGTCAGGGACTGATAGCAATCAGCCCCAGCATTTT. Encoded protein: CASSSVSGTDSNQPQHF.

As to this clone: The junction and the germline gene differ at one end; a read error may be behind it. The chain employs TRBV7-7 and TRBJ2-1; D may match TRBD1 or TRBD2 (6 bases each). Germline V gene data show CDR1 as SSHAT and CDR2 as FNYEAQ (reference sequence). The CDR3 is 13 residues long. Here the CDR3 DNA reads TGTGCTAGCAGCAGGGACAACCGGGGGGAGCAGTTCTTC. Protein: CASSRDNRGEQFF.

The rearrangement uses TRBV5-6 and TRBJ2-5; a possible D gene is TRBD1 (6 bases). CDR3 length equals 13 residues. Trimming removed 4 bases at V and 2 bases at J, with 9 bases between. Looked up from germline, CDR1 is SGHDT and CDR2 is YYEEEE. The CDR3 coding sequence is TGTGCCAGCAGCCGGGACATACAAGAGACCCAGTACTTC. It yields the protein CASSRDIQETQYF.

The V gene is TRBV29-1, the J gene TRBJ1-2, with 11 bases lining up with TRBD1. Germline CDR1 is SQVTM and CDR2 is ANQGSEA. The CDR3 consists of 15 residues. Trimming took 7 bases from V and 2 from J; bases not matched to a gene: 9. CDR3 DNA sequence: TGCAGCGCTGGAAGGGGGACAGGGGGGAACTATGGCTACACCTTC. The encoded protein is CSAGRGTGGNYGYTF.

This clone appeared a few times. The chain couples TRBV7-2 to TRBJ2-1, with 7 bases fitting TRBD2. The V gene end was trimmed by 5 bases and the J gene end by 5 bases; junction bases not matched to a gene: 3. Germline V CDR1 and CDR2: SGHTA, FQGNSA. This CDR3 is built from 13 residues. Written as DNA, the CDR3 is TGTGCCAGCAGCGTCGGGAGGAACAATGAGCAGTTCTTC. This codes for CASSVGRNNEQFF.

The rearrangement links TRBV13 to TRBJ1-1; D gene unclear. Trimming removed 0 bases at V and 0 bases at J, with 2 bases between. This CDR3 is 13 amino acids long. Germline V lookup: CDR1 PRHDT, CDR2 FYEKMQ (reference sequence). CDR3 loop: CASSLGLNTEAFF. DNA of the CDR3: TGTGCCAGCAGCTTAGGGTTGAACACTGAAGCTTTCTTT.

This chain connects TRBV6-4 to TRBJ2-7, with a weak D call TRBD2 (7 bases). In germline, CDR1 is MRHNA, CDR2 SNTAGT. V was clipped by 5 bases and J by 3 bases, with 14 bases between them. This CDR3 is 14 amino acids long. The chain's CDR3 is CASSYGGPGYEQYF. Written as DNA, the CDR3 is TGTGCCAGCAGTTACGGGGGGCCGGGCTACGAGCAGTACTTC.

The genes are TRBV7-2 and TRBJ1-1, with TRBD1 identical over 9 bases. The CDR3 consists of 15 residues. Germline V lookup: CDR1 SGHTA, CDR2 FQGNSA. The ends lost 5 bases at V and 5 bases at J; junction bases unmatched: 9. CDR3 region: CASSTNRGQRTEAFF. DNA of the CDR3: TGTGCCAGCAGCACAAACAGGGGGCAGAGGACTGAAGCTTTCTTT.

The chain recombines TRBV9 with TRBJ2-3, with 8 nucleotides matching TRBD2. CDR3 size: 16 residues. V was pared by 4 bases and J by 2 bases, with 9 bases of the junction left unmatched. Germline lookup yields CDR1 SGDLS and CDR2 YYNGEE. DNA of the CDR3: TGTGCCAGCAGCCTCTCTAAAGCGGGAGTCACAGATACGCAGTATTTT. Translation: CASSLSKAGVTDTQYF.

V gene TRBV6-1 combines with J gene TRBJ2-7; possibly TRBD1 for D (6 bases). The CDR3 has 15 residues. V was clipped by 0 bases and J by 0 bases, with 9 bases between them. Germline assignment: CDR1 MNHNS and CDR2 SASEGT. The CDR3 loop reads CASSEATGRSYEQYF. CDR3 bases: TGTGCCAGCAGTGAAGCGACAGGTCGCTCCTACGAGCAGTACTTC.

V usage is TRBV18 and J usage is TRBJ1-2, with D tentatively TRBD1 (5 bases). The length of the CDR3 is 13 residues. CDR1 is KGHSH and CDR2 is LQKENI in the germline V gene. V was cut by 3 bases and J by 0 bases, with 5 bases left in between. CDR3 bases: TGTGCCAGCTCACCCAGGGCTAACTATGGCTACACCTTC. The encoded protein is CASSPRANYGYTF.

This chain links TRBV5-6 with TRBJ2-3; 9 bases are a match to TRBD2. Unmatched junction bases numbered 5, after V lost 0 bases and J lost 0 bases. The CDR3 length is 17 residues. Germline-derived CDR1 and CDR2 are SGHDT and YYEEEE. CDR3 in amino acids: CASSLVTSGFSTDTQYF. The CDR3 DNA reads as TGTGCCAGCAGCTTGGTGACTAGCGGTTTCAGCACAGATACGCAGTATTTT.

In this sample, this clone turned up a few times. The chain recombines TRBV7-9 with TRBJ2-1; D gene uncertain. Trimming cost V 5 bases and J 0 bases, with 14 bases left between them. CDR3 length equals 16 residues. From germline, CDR1 is SEHNR and CDR2 FQNEAQ (reference sequence). The chain's CDR3 is CASSPFGPVSYNEQFF. The CDR3 region has the DNA TGTGCCAGCAGCCCGTTTGGGCCGGTCTCCTACAATGAGCAGTTCTTC.

This clone has just a few counts. The CDR3 DNA is TGTGCCAGCAGCTGGACAGGGGCTCTCTATGGCTACACCTTC. It specifies CASSWTGALYGYTF. The chain has TRBV11-2 and TRBJ1-2, with TRBD1 matching 9 bases. Unmatched junction bases numbered 4, after V lost 4 bases and J lost 4 bases. The CDR3 has 14 residues. Germline CDR1 reads SGHAT; CDR2 reads FQNNGV.

DNA of the CDR3: TGTGCCAGCAGCTTAATGGACTCAAAGACCCAGTACTTC. Its translation: CASSLMDSKTQYF. The genes are TRBV7-2 and TRBJ2-5; a possible D gene is TRBD2 (5 bases). The V and J ends lost 2 bases and 6 bases respectively, with 10 bases between them. The CDR3 has 13 residues. Germline values: CDR1 SGHTA, CDR2 FQGNSA. The full variable domain, completed using reference TRBV7-2 and TRBJ2-5, is GAGVSQSPSNKVTEKGKDVELRCDPISGHTALYWYRQSLGQGLEFLIYFQGNSAPDKSGLPSDRFSAERTGGSVSTLTIQRTQQEDSAVYLCASSLMDSKTQYFGPGTRLLVL.

This sequence joins TRBV2 and TRBJ1-4, with D maybe TRBD1 (6 bases). CDR3 length equals 13 residues. Trimming took 6 bases from V and 7 from J, leaving 12 bases between them. Germline values: CDR1 SNHLY, CDR2 FYNNEI. CDR3 in DNA: TGTGCCAGCAGGGGGGGGCGAGGTGAAAAACTGTTTTTT. Translating gives CASRGGRGEKLFF.

This clone has a count of ten or more. The CDR3 nucleotides read TGTGCCAGCAGTTTGATGGGGCTAGCGGGAGTGAACGAGCAGTACTTC. Residues: CASSLMGLAGVNEQYF. This rearrangement joins TRBV28 to TRBJ2-7; TRBD2 aligns across 10 bases. CDR3 length: 16 residues. The V gene end was trimmed by 3 bases and the J gene end by 5 bases; junction bases not matched to a gene: 10. Germline V CDR1 and CDR2: MDHEN, SYDVKM.

DNA for the CDR3: TGCAGTGCTCAACGTGAGACCCAGTACTTC. Its protein product is CSAQRETQYF. The J gene is TRBJ2-5, the V gene TRBV20-1; D remains ambiguous. The CDR3 is 10 residues long. Trimming took off 5 bases at V and 5 bases at J, with 6 bases between the two ends. Germline CDR1 reads DFQATT; CDR2 reads SNEGSKA (reference sequence).

The rearrangement uses TRBV18 and TRBJ1-5, with a tentative D call TRBD1 (5 bases). V lost 2 bases to trimming and J lost 6 bases, with 11 bases between them. The CDR3 contains 14 residues. The germline CDR1 and CDR2 sequences are KGHSH and LQKENI. CDR3 sequence: CASSPIEGAQPQHF. The CDR3 DNA sequence: TGTGCCAGCTCACCAATTGAAGGGGCTCAGCCCCAGCATTTT.